This is a list of T cell receptor beta chains from one sample in a study of human T cells and chemical hapten exposure. TCRdb recomputed calls from the RACE reads with MiXCR, one row per CDR3 protein. The table has 62,000 or so distinct CDR3 sequences, about a tenth seen once. The input for sequencing was whole blood, taken in connection with sensitization to the hapten diphenylcyclopropenone (DPC). These TCRs come from a woman between 50 and 59 years old with alopecia areata. Some clones in this sample may be carry-over from other donors' samples. The CDR3 runs from the conserved cysteine through the conserved F or W. The D gene is left open where the match is weak. Some rows mark clone size as missing; the rest say once, few, many or name a class of expanded clone.

TRBJ1-1,-,TRBV7-6,-,CASSPEGARNTEAFF,TGTGCCAGCAGCCCTGAAGGGGCGCGGAACACTGAAGCTTTCTTT
TRBJ1-1,few,TRBV20-1,TRBD1,CSARPGGKIEAFF,TGCAGTGCTAGGCCAGGGGGTAAAATTGAAGCTTTCTTT
TRBJ2-5,many,TRBV11-2,TRBD2,CASSLFGGETQYF,TGTGCCAGCAGCCTTTTCGGGGGGGAGACCCAGTACTTC
TRBJ2-7,few,TRBV19,-,CASSTDGGSYEQYF,TGTGCCAGTAGTACTGACGGAGGCTCCTACGAGCAGTACTTC
TRBJ1-5,-,TRBV19,-,CASSIVRGGNQPQHF,TGTGCCAGTAGTATAGTGCGGGGAGGCAATCAGCCCCAGCATTTT
TRBJ1-2,-,TRBV6-5,TRBD1,CASSRDRTNYGYTF,TGTGCCAGCAGTCGGGACAGAACTAACTATGGCTACACCTTC
TRBJ2-1,many,TRBV19,TRBD1,CASKTRGQYNEQFF,TGTGCCAGTAAAACCAGGGGGCAATACAATGAGCAGTTCTTC
TRBJ1-1,few,TRBV29-1,TRBD1,CSVIRQGANTEAFF,TGCAGCGTGATTAGACAGGGGGCCAACACTGAAGCTTTCTTT
TRBJ1-6,-,TRBV28,TRBD1,CASNSGTANSPLHF,TGTGCCAGCAATTCCGGGACAGCCAATTCACCCCTCCACTTT
TRBJ2-2,-,TRBV12-3/TRBV12-4,-,CASIPYPAAADGELFF,TGTGCCAGCATCCCCTACCCCGCCGCAGCGGACGGGGAGCTGTTTTTT
TRBJ1-2,few,TRBV9,-,CASSTQVSGYTF,TGTGCCAGCAGCACACAGGTTTCTGGCTACACCTTC
TRBJ1-1,few,TRBV12-3/TRBV12-4,TRBD1,CASSLGGQRLNTEAFF,TGTGCCAGCAGTTTAGGGGGACAGCGACTGAACACTGAAGCTTTCTTT
TRBJ1-1,-,TRBV12-3/TRBV12-4,-,CASSLAYIDEAFF,TGTGCCAGCAGTTTAGCTTACATAGATGAAGCTTTCTTT
TRBJ1-2,many,TRBV28,-,CASSLWGAGNYGYTF,TGTGCCAGCAGTTTATGGGGGGCGGGTAACTATGGCTACACCTTC
TRBJ1-5,many,TRBV19,TRBD1,CASSIGPGQGRNQPQHF,TGTGCCAGTAGTATCGGCCCGGGACAGGGGCGCAATCAGCCCCAGCATTTT
TRBJ2-1,many,TRBV9,TRBD2,CASSASTGGYNEQFF,TGTGCCAGCAGCGCCTCGACGGGGGGTTACAATGAGCAGTTCTTC
TRBJ2-1,-,TRBV27,-,CASSSSASSYNEQFF,TGTGCCAGCAGTTCCTCGGCTAGCTCCTACAATGAGCAGTTCTTC
TRBJ2-1,-,TRBV3-1,-,CASSQMGGNEQFF,TGTGCCAGCAGCCAGATGGGGGGCAATGAGCAGTTCTTC
TRBJ1-2,many,TRBV27,-,CASSRGGDYGYTF,TGTGCCAGCAGCCGGGGCGGGGACTATGGCTACACCTTC
TRBJ2-1,few,TRBV7-3,TRBD2,CASSLGLAGVYEQFF,TGTGCCAGCAGCTTAGGACTAGCGGGAGTGTATGAGCAGTTCTTC
TRBJ2-1,-,TRBV20-1,TRBD2,CGAPLAGLFF,TGCGGTGCGCCCCTAGCGGGACTGTTCTTC
TRBJ2-7,many,TRBV19,-,CASSISTSPYEQYF,TGTGCCAGTAGTATATCAACAAGCCCCTACGAGCAGTACTTC
TRBJ2-3,-,TRBV7-7,-,CASSFRPGPTDTQYF,TGTGCTAGCAGCTTTCGCCCTGGCCCCACAGATACGCAGTATTTT
TRBJ2-2,many,TRBV4-1,-,CASSQDQGYTGELFF,TGCGCCAGCAGCCAGGATCAGGGATACACCGGGGAGCTGTTTTTT
TRBJ1-5,-,TRBV14,-,CASSQRNQPQHF,TGTGCCAGCAGCCAGAGAAATCAGCCCCAGCATTTT
TRBJ1-4,many,TRBV4-1,TRBD1,CASSPGQGATNEKLFF,TGCGCCAGCAGCCCGGGACAGGGGGCAACTAATGAAAAACTGTTTTTT
TRBJ2-2,-,TRBV7-3,-,CASSLTIPGELFF,TGTGCCAGCAGCTTAACTATCCCCGGGGAGCTGTTTTTT
TRBJ2-3,few,TRBV6-1,-,CASRRDTDTQYF,TGTGCCAGCAGACGGGACACAGATACGCAGTATTTT
TRBJ2-5,many,TRBV2,TRBD1,CASSRTGVAQYF,TGTGCCAGCAGCAGGACAGGGGTTGCCCAGTACTTC
TRBJ2-7,few,TRBV29-1,-,CSVGGHGPYEQYF,TGCAGCGTTGGGGGACACGGACCCTACGAGCAGTACTTC
TRBJ2-1,few,TRBV18,-,CASSPSRSINSYNEQFF,TGTGCCAGCTCACCATCCCGGTCCATAAACTCCTACAATGAGCAGTTCTTC
TRBJ1-2,many,TRBV2,-,CASSPTLGPLGGYTF,TGTGCCAGCAGTCCTACCCTCGGGCCTCTCGGGGGCTACACCTTC
TRBJ1-4,few,TRBV11-2,TRBD1,CASSSPGTGTNEKLFF,TGTGCCAGCAGCTCCCCGGGGACAGGCACTAATGAAAAACTGTTTTTT
TRBJ2-5,many,TRBV6-2/TRBV6-3,TRBD1,CASTRITGTGVGTQYF,TGTGCCAGCACTCGTATCACCGGGACAGGGGTCGGGACCCAGTACTTC
TRBJ2-3,-,TRBV28,TRBD2,CASSFSSSGTRDTQYF,TGTGCCAGCAGTTTCTCTTCTAGCGGAACGAGAGATACGCAGTATTTT
TRBJ1-5,few,TRBV7-2,-,CASSLEKEYQPQHF,TGTGCCAGCAGCTTAGAGAAGGAATATCAGCCCCAGCATTTT
TRBJ1-1,-,TRBV28,TRBD1,CASRLGQGNTEAFF,TGTGCCAGCAGGCTAGGACAGGGGAACACTGAAGCTTTCTTT
TRBJ1-5,many,TRBV12-3/TRBV12-4,-,CASSLSGALNQPQHF,TGTGCCAGCAGTTTATCGGGGGCGCTAAATCAGCCCCAGCATTTT
TRBJ2-7,few,TRBV7-6,-,CASSTGGGAYEQYF,TGTGCCAGCAGCACTGGAGGTGGAGCCTACGAGCAGTACTTC